This T cell receptor (beta chain) emerged from a study of T cells after yellow fever vaccination. V lost 5 bases, J lost 16 bases, and 18 bases lay in between. The CDR3 has 13 residues. Germline V CDR1 and CDR2: SGHTA, FQGNSA. Using its own MiXCR run on the 5' RACE reads, TCRdb lists one record per CDR3 protein. The sample includes about 310,000 distinct CDR3 sequences, less than 4.5% of them seen just once. The source of this sequence is a young man who received the YFV17D yellow fever vaccine. This chain joins TRBV7-2 and TRBJ1-6, with unresolved D. Sequencing was performed on PBMCs, taken on the day of the yellow fever booster vaccination. The CDR3 is CASSLAARRPLHF. In DNA, the CDR3 is TGTGCCAGCAGCCTGGCGGCGAGACGGCCTCTCCACTTT. The full variable domain, completed using reference TRBV7-2 and TRBJ1-6, is GAGVSQSPSNKVTEKGKDVELRCDPISGHTALYWYRQSLGQGLEFLIYFQGNSAPDKSGLPSDRFSAERTGGSVSTLTIQRTQQEDSAVYLCASSLAARRPLHFGNGTRLTVT.